The rows below give T cell receptor beta chains drawn from one sample of a study of OX40 agonist ivuxolimab in advanced cancers. TCRdb's table, derived via immunoSEQ multiplex PCR, lists solely in-frame clones and lacks some. Among about 62,000 clones, around 74% were seen once, and the ten largest hold 11%. The sample consisted of CD4+ or CD8+ T cells sorted from blood, taken in a trial of the OX40 agonist ivuxolimab. These receptors were obtained from an adult with an advanced solid tumor such as melanoma, head and neck, liver or kidney cancer. Each CDR3 is given with its conserved first and last residue. The order of the fields is V gene, D gene, J gene, clone size, CDR3 protein, CDR3 DNA. D genes are given only for firm matches. Only some rows state a clone size, as once, few, many or a class for expanded clones.

TRBV21-1	NA	TRBJ1-2	NA	CASSKPDGTELSHSYTF	TGTGCCAGCAGCAAACCGGATGGGACAGAGCTCTCCCATAGCTACACCTTC
TRBV18	NA	TRBJ2-7	NA	CASSQGQGEQYF	TGTGCCAGCTCACAGGGTCAGGGCGAGCAGTACTTC
TRBV27	TRBD1	TRBJ1-2	once	CASSSGQGRTNYGYTF	TGTGCCAGCAGTTCCGGACAGGGGCGTACTAACTATGGCTACACCTTC
TRBV5-1	TRBD1	TRBJ1-4	NA	CASSLGDRGNEKLFF	TGCGCCAGCAGCTTGGGGGACAGGGGAAATGAAAAACTGTTTTTT
TRBV7-2	NA	TRBJ2-7	NA	CASSLGFRAYEQYF	TGTGCCAGCAGCTTAGGCTTTAGGGCCTACGAGCAGTACTTC
TRBV9	NA	TRBJ2-6	NA	CASSPRSIERGANVLTF	TGTGCCAGCAGCCCCCGGTCGATCGAAAGGGGGGCCAACGTCCTGACTTTC
TRBV29-1	TRBD2	TRBJ2-5	NA	CSVEETFSGGKETQYF	TGCAGCGTTGAGGAGACATTTTCGGGAGGGAAAGAGACCCAGTACTTC
TRBV6-1	NA	TRBJ2-2	NA	CASSNPATGELFF	TGTGCCAGCAGTAACCCAGCGACCGGGGAGCTGTTTTTT
TRBV7-3	TRBD1	TRBJ1-1	few	CASSLQGGTHTEAFF	TGTGCCAGCAGCTTACAGGGGGGAACTCACACTGAAGCTTTCTTT
TRBV28	NA	TRBJ2-3	NA	CASPPEGEITDTQYF	TGTGCCAGCCCCCCCGAGGGAGAGATCACAGATACGCAGTATTTT
TRBV10-3	NA	TRBJ2-1	NA	CAISSSGRGSYNEQFF	TGTGCCATCAGTTCCTCGGGACGGGGCTCCTACAATGAGCAGTTCTTC
TRBV27	NA	TRBJ1-3	NA	CASSLGISGNTIYF	TGTGCCAGCAGTTTAGGGATCTCTGGAAACACCATATATTTT
TRBV6-5	NA	TRBJ2-4	NA	CASSSGIAQNIQYF	TGTGCCAGCAGTTCGGGCATTGCCCAAAACATTCAGTACTTC
TRBV7-2	NA	TRBJ2-7	NA	CASSFPGHNYEQYF	TGTGCCAGCAGCTTTCCGGGACACAACTACGAGCAGTACTTC
TRBV14	NA	TRBJ2-3	NA	CASSPLVAVTQYF	TGTGCCAGCAGCCCCCTCGTGGCGGTTACGCAGTATTTT
TRBV7-2	TRBD1	TRBJ1-2	NA	CASSRDRATYGYTF	TGTGCCAGCAGCAGGGACAGGGCCACCTATGGCTACACCTTC
TRBV18	NA	TRBJ1-4	NA	CASSPRSQGNEKLFF	TGTGCCAGCTCACCACGGTCACAGGGAAATGAAAAACTGTTTTTT
TRBV5-8	TRBD2	TRBJ2-4	NA	CASSWGLAGERNIQYF	TGTGCCAGCAGCTGGGGACTAGCGGGAGAACGGAACATTCAGTACTTC
TRBV14	NA	TRBJ1-4	NA	CASSQRGATNEKLFF	TGTGCCAGCAGCCAAAGGGGAGCAACTAATGAAAAACTGTTTTTT
TRBV7-9	TRBD1	TRBJ1-5	NA	CASSPRTGGQPQHF	TGTGCCAGCAGCCCACGGACAGGGGGGCAGCCCCAGCATTTT